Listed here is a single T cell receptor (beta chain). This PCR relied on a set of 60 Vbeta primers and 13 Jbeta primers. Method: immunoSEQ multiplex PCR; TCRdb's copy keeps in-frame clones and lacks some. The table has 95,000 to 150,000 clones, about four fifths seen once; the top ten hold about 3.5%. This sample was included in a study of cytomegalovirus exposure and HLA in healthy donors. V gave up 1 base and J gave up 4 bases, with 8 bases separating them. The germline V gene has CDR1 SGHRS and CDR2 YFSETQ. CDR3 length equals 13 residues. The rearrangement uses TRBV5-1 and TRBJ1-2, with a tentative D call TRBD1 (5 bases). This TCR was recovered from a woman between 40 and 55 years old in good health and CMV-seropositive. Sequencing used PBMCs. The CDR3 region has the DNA TGCGCCAGCAGCTTGCAGGGACTCTATGGCTACACCTTC. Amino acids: CASSLQGLYGYTF.